This TCR beta chain was identified in a study of T cells of healthy individuals. This clonotype was seen many times. Germline V gene lookup returns CDR1 SQVTM and CDR2 ANQGSEA. V gave up 7 bases and J gave up 8 bases; unmatched junction bases: 7. The CDR3 has 14 residues. TCRdb processed the 5' RACE reads anew with MiXCR; each CDR3 protein has one entry. Of around 100,000 distinct CDR3 sequences detected, approximately 16% appear once; the ten largest clones hold 6.2%. This TCR was sampled from a human donor in good health. The chain combines TRBV29-1 with TRBJ2-1; 14 bases map to TRBD2. CDR3 loop: CSASTSGRGDEQFF. As DNA, the CDR3 is TGCAGCGCTTCGACTAGCGGGAGGGGCGATGAGCAGTTCTTC.